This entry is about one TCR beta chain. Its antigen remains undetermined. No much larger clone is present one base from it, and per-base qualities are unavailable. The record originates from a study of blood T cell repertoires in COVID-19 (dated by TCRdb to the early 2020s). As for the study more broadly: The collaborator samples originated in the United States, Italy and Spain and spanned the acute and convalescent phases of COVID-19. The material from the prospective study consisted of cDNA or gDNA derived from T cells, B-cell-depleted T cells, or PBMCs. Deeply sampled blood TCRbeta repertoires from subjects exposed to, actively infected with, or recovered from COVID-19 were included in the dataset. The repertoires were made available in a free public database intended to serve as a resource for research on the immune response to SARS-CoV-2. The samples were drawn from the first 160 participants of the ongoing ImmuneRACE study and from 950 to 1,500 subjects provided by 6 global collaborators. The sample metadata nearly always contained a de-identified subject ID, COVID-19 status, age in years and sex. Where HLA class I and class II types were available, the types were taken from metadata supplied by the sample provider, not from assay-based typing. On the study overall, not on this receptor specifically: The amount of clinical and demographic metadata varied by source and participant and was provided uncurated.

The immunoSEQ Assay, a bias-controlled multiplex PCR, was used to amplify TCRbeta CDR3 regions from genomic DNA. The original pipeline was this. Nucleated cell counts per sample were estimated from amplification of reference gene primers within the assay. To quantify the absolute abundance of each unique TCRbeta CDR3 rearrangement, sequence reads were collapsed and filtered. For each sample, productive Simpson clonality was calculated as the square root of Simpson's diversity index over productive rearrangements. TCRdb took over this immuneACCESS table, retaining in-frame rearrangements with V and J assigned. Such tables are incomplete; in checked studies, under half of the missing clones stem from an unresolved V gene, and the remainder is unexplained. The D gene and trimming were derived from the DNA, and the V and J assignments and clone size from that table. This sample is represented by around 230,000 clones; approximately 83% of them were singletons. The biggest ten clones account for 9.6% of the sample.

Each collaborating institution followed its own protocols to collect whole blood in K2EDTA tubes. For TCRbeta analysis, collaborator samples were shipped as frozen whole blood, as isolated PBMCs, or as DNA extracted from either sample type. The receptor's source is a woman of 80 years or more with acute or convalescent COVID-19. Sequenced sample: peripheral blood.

The DNA reads as follows: TGCGCCAGCAGCCCCTCCGGGACTAGCGGCTCCTACGAGCAGTACTTC. The resulting protein is CASSPSGTSGSYEQYF. The chain joins TRBV5-1 to TRBJ2-7, and 11 junction bases match TRBD2. Ends trimmed: V by 4 bases, J by 0 bases; bases unmatched to a gene: 6. The CDR3 numbers 16 residues from cysteine through phenylalanine. Of the read, only the CDR3 DNA is kept; its 48 bases are in frame from base 1. Sequences SGHRS (CDR1) and YFSETQ (CDR2) are obtained from the germline V gene.